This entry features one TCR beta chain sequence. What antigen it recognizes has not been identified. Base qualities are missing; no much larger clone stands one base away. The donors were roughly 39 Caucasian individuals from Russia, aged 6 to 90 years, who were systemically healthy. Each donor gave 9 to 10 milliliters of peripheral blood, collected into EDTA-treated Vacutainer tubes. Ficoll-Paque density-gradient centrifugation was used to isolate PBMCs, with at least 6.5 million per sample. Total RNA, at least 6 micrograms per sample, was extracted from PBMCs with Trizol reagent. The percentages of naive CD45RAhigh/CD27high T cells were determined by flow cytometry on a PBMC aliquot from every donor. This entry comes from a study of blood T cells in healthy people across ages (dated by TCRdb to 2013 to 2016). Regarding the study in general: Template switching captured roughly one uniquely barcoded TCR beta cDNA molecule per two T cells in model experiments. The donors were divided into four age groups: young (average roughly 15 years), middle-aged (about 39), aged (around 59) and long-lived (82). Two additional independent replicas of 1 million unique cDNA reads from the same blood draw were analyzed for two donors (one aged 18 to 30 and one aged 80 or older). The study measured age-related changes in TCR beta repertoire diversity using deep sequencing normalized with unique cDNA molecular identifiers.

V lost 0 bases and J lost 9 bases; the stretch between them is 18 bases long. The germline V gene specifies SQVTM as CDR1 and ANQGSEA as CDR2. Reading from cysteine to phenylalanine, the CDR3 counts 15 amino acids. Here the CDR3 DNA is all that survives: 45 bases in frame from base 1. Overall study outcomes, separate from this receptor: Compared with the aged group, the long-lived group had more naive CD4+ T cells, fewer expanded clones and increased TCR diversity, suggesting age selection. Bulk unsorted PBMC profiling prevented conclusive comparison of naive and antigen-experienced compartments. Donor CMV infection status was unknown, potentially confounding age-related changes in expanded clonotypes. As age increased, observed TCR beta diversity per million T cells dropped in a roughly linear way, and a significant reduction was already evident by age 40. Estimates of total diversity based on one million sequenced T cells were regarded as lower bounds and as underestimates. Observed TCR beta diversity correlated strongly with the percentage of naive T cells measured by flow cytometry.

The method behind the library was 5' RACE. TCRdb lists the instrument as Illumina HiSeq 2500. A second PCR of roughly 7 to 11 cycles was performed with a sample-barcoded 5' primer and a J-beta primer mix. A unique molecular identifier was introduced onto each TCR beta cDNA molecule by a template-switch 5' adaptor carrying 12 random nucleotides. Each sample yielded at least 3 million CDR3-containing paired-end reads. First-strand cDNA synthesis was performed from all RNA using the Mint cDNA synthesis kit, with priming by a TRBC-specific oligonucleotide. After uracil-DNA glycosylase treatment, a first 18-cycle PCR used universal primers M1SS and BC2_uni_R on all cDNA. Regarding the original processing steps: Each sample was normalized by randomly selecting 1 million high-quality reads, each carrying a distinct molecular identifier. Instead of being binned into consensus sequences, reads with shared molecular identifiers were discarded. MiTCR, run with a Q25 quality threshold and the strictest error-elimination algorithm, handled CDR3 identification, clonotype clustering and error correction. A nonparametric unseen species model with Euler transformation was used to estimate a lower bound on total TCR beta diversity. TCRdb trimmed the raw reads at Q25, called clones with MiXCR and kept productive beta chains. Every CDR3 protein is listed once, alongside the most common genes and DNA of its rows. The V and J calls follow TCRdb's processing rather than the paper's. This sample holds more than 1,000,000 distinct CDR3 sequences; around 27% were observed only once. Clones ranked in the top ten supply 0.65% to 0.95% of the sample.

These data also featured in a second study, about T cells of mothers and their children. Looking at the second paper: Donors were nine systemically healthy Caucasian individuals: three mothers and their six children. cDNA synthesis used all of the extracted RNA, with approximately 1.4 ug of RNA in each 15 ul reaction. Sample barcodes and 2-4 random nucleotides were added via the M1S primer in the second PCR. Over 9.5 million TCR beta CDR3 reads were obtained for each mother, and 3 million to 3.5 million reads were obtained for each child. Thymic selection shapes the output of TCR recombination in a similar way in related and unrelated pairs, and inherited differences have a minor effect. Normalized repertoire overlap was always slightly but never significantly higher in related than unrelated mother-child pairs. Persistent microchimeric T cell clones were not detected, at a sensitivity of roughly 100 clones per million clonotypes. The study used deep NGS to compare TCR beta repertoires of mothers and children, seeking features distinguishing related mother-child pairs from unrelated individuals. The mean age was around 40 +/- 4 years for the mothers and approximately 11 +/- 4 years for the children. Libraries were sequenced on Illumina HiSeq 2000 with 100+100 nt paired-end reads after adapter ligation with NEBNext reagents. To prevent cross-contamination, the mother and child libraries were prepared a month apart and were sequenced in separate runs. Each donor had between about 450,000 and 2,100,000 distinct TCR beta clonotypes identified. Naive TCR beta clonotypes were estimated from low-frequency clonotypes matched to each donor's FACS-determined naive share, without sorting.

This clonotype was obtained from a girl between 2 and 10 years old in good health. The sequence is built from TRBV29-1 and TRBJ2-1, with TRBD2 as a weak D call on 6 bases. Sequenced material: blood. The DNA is TGCAGCGTTGAAGATCTGGCGGGAACGATGGGTGAGCAGTTCTTC. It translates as CSVEDLAGTMGEQFF.